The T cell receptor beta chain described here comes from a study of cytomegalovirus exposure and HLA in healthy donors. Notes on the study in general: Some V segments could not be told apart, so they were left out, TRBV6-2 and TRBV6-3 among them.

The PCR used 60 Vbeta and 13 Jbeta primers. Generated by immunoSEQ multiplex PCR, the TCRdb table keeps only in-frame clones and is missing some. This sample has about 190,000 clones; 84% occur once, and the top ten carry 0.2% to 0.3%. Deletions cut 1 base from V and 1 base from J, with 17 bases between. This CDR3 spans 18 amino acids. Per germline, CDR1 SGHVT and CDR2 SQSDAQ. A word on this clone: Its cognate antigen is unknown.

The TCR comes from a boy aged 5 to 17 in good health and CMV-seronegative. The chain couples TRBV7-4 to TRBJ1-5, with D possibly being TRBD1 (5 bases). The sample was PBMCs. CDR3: CASSLDRMESGSNQPQHF. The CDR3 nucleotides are TGTGCCAGCAGCTTAGACAGGATGGAAAGTGGGAGCAATCAGCCCCAGCATTTT.